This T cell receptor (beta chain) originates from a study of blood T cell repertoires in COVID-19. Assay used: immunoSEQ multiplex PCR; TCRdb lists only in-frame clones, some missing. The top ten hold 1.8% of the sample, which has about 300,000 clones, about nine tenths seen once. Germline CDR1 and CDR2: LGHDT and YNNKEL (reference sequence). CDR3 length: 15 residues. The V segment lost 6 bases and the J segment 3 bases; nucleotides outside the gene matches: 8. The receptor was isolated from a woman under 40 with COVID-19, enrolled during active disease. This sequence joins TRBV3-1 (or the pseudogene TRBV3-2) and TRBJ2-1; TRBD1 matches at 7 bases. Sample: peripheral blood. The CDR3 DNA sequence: TGTGCCAGCAGGTCCGGGACAGAGATCTACAATGAGCAGTTCTTC. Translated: CASRSGTEIYNEQFF.